A selection of T cell receptor beta chains follows, all from one sample in a study of identical twins. TCRdb reprocessed the 5' RACE reads with MiXCR, giving one entry per CDR3 protein. Of about 690,000 distinct CDR3 sequences listed, 6% to 6.5% are singletons. Specimen: naive T cells sorted from blood. These TCRs come from a man aged 18 to 29 in good health. CDR3s include the opening cysteine and the closing phenylalanine or tryptophan. Each record gives: V gene, D gene, clone size, J gene, CDR3 protein, CDR3 DNA. A D gene is named only where the DNA matches it firmly. Expanded clones get a size class; other rows say once, few or many, or leave the size out.

v_call: TRBV7-9
d_call: TRBD2
clone_size: many
j_call: TRBJ2-1
cdr3_aa: CASINWEGRYEQFF
cdr3_nt: TGTGCCAGCATCAACTGGGAGGGCCGTTATGAGCAGTTCTTC

v_call: TRBV7-6
d_call: TRBD1
clone_size: few
j_call: TRBJ2-7
cdr3_aa: CASSSRATGGGEQYF
cdr3_nt: TGTGCCAGCAGCTCCCGCGCAACAGGGGGCGGCGAGCAGTACTTC

v_call: TRBV9
d_call: .
clone_size: many
j_call: TRBJ1-6
cdr3_aa: CASSVGDRSNSPLHF
cdr3_nt: TGTGCCAGCAGCGTAGGAGACCGAAGTAATTCACCCCTCCACTTT

v_call: TRBV6-1
d_call: .
clone_size: few
j_call: TRBJ1-5
cdr3_aa: CASRGALAGSQHF
cdr3_nt: TGTGCCAGCAGAGGGGCCCTGGCTGGGTCCCAGCATTTT

v_call: TRBV11-2
d_call: .
clone_size: few
j_call: TRBJ1-1
cdr3_aa: CASRETSPGTEAFF
cdr3_nt: TGTGCCAGCAGGGAAACAAGCCCGGGAACTGAAGCTTTCTTT

v_call: TRBV20-1
d_call: .
clone_size: few
j_call: TRBJ1-3
cdr3_aa: CSARGVAVGNTIYF
cdr3_nt: TGCAGTGCTAGAGGGGTCGCAGTCGGTAACACCATATATTTT

v_call: TRBV6-5
d_call: TRBD2
clone_size: many
j_call: TRBJ2-3
cdr3_aa: CASSYSPGLGADTQYF
cdr3_nt: TGTGCCAGCAGTTACTCGCCAGGACTAGGGGCAGATACGCAGTATTTT

v_call: TRBV5-5
d_call: TRBD1
clone_size: few
j_call: TRBJ1-2
cdr3_aa: CASSSPPGQVVRYGYTF
cdr3_nt: TGTGCCAGCAGCTCGCCCCCGGGACAGGTGGTGCGGTATGGCTACACCTTC

v_call: TRBV14
d_call: .
clone_size: few
j_call: TRBJ1-4
cdr3_aa: CASSQVGRGRNEKLFF
cdr3_nt: TGTGCCAGCAGCCAAGTCGGCCGGGGGCGGAATGAAAAACTGTTTTTT

v_call: TRBV7-3
d_call: TRBD2
clone_size: .
j_call: TRBJ2-3
cdr3_aa: CASSGTSRDTQYF
cdr3_nt: TGTGCCAGCAGCGGGACTAGTCGAGATACGCAGTATTTT

v_call: TRBV27
d_call: .
clone_size: many
j_call: TRBJ2-3
cdr3_aa: CASSPPTSGRTDTQYF
cdr3_nt: TGTGCCAGCAGTCCGCCCACCAGCGGGCGCACAGATACGCAGTATTTT

v_call: TRBV20-1
d_call: .
clone_size: many
j_call: TRBJ2-5
cdr3_aa: CSARGEIRETQYF
cdr3_nt: TGCAGTGCTAGGGGTGAGATAAGAGAGACCCAGTACTTC

v_call: TRBV11-2
d_call: TRBD2
clone_size: many
j_call: TRBJ2-3
cdr3_aa: CASSLFIGTSLSTDTQYF
cdr3_nt: TGTGCCAGCAGCCTCTTCATCGGGACTAGTCTTAGCACAGATACGCAGTATTTT

v_call: TRBV10-3
d_call: TRBD2
clone_size: many
j_call: TRBJ2-2
cdr3_aa: CASERDLNTGELFF
cdr3_nt: TGTGCCTCCGAGCGGGACCTGAACACCGGGGAGCTGTTTTTT

v_call: TRBV19
d_call: .
clone_size: few
j_call: TRBJ1-1
cdr3_aa: CASSISETFNTEAFF
cdr3_nt: TGTGCCAGTAGTATCAGCGAGACCTTTAACACTGAAGCTTTCTTT

v_call: TRBV6-5
d_call: .
clone_size: many
j_call: TRBJ1-5
cdr3_aa: CASSFRRDGNQPQHF
cdr3_nt: TGTGCCAGCAGTTTCCGTAGGGATGGCAATCAGCCCCAGCATTTT

v_call: TRBV20-1
d_call: .
clone_size: many
j_call: TRBJ1-6
cdr3_aa: CSAREGSPNSPLHF
cdr3_nt: TGCAGTGCTAGAGAGGGGTCCCCAAATTCACCCCTCCACTTT

v_call: TRBV5-1
d_call: .
clone_size: many
j_call: TRBJ2-1
cdr3_aa: CASSQKTGNEQFF
cdr3_nt: TGCGCCAGCAGCCAAAAGACAGGCAATGAGCAGTTCTTC

v_call: TRBV5-1
d_call: .
clone_size: many
j_call: TRBJ2-1
cdr3_aa: CASSWGGGLYNEQFF
cdr3_nt: TGCGCCAGCAGCTGGGGGGGGGGCCTATACAATGAGCAGTTCTTC

v_call: TRBV18
d_call: .
clone_size: few
j_call: TRBJ2-2
cdr3_aa: CASSPYNTGTGELFF
cdr3_nt: TGTGCCAGCTCACCCTACAACACCGGGACCGGGGAGCTGTTTTTT

v_call: TRBV12-3/TRBV12-4
d_call: .
clone_size: few
j_call: TRBJ1-1
cdr3_aa: CASSRGHKNTEAFF
cdr3_nt: TGTGCCAGCAGCAGGGGACATAAGAACACTGAAGCTTTCTTT

v_call: TRBV6-1
d_call: TRBD1
clone_size: many
j_call: TRBJ1-2
cdr3_aa: CASRPHGQANYGYTF
cdr3_nt: TGTGCCAGCAGACCCCATGGACAGGCTAACTATGGCTACACCTTC

v_call: TRBV4-1
d_call: .
clone_size: few
j_call: TRBJ2-3
cdr3_aa: CASSQDGTRTDTQYF
cdr3_nt: TGCGCCAGCAGCCAAGACGGGACTCGCACAGATACGCAGTATTTT